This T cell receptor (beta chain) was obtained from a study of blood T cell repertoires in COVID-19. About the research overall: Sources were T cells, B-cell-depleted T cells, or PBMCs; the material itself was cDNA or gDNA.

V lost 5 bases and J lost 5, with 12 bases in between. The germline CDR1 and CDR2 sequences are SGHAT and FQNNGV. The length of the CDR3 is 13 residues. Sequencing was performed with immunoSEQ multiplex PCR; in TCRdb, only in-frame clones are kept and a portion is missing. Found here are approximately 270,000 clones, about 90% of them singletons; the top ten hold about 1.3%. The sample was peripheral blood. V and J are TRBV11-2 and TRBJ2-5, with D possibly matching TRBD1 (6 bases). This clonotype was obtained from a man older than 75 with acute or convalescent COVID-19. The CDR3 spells CASSPTGLETQYF. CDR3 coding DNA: TGTGCCAGCAGCCCTACAGGGCTGGAGACCCAGTACTTC.